The 19 T cell receptor beta chains below come from one sample, sequenced in a study of blood T cell repertoires in COVID-19. Measured with immunoSEQ multiplex PCR; TCRdb has only the in-frame clones, and not every one. The repertoire has approximately 270,000 clones, 84% of them found once; the top ten carry 15% to 19%. The sample taken for sequencing was peripheral blood. These receptors all come from a person aged 70 to 85 with COVID-19, enrolled during active disease.

The chain uses TRBV10-3 and TRBJ2-1; 8 bases align to TRBD2. Germline V gives CDR1 ENHRY, CDR2 SYGVKD. V was pared by 6 bases and J by 4 bases, with 11 bases of the junction left unmatched. CDR3 size: 16 residues. The CDR3 protein is CAIRTQQRESYNEQFF. In DNA form, the CDR3 reads TGTGCCATCAGAACCCAACAGCGGGAGTCTTACAATGAGCAGTTCTTC.

A remark on this clone: This clone may be a read error of a much larger clone one base away. Other DNA sequences from this sample encode an identical CDR3 as well. The chain joins TRBV9 to TRBJ2-7, with 8 bases identical to TRBD2. This CDR3 spans 15 amino acids. Germline V gene lookup returns CDR1 SGDLS and CDR2 YYNGEE. Germline trimming cut 0 bases from V and 5 bases from J; bases unmatched to any gene: 7. CDR3 protein: CASSVGAGGPHEQYF. CDR3 DNA sequence: TGTGCCAGCAGCGTAGGGGCGGGAGGACCCCACGAGCAGTACTTC.

The chain joins TRBV7-7 to TRBJ1-5; D may be TRBD1 (6 bases). With 6 bases removed from V and 6 bases from J, the gap between germline ends came to 12 bases. This CDR3 is 13 amino acids long. The germline V gene has CDR1 SSHAT and CDR2 FNYEAQ (reference sequence). CDR3 DNA: TGTGCCAGCAGTAAAGAACAGGGTCAGCCCCAGCATTTT. It translates to CASSKEQGQPQHF.

V is TRBV7-2 and J is TRBJ1-1; D unclear. The V end lost 1 base, the J end lost 3 bases, and 6 bases lay between the germline ends. CDR1 and CDR2 (germline): SGHTA, FQGNSA. The CDR3 has 13 amino acids. CDR3 coding DNA: TGTGCCAGCAGCTTAGGCGTGGACACTGAAGCTTTCTTT. Protein sequence: CASSLGVDTEAFF.

The CDR3 protein is CASSPLTGRDTEAFF. In DNA form, the CDR3 reads TGTGCCAGCAGTCCCCTGACAGGGCGCGACACTGAAGCTTTCTTT. The rearrangement uses TRBV28 and TRBJ1-1, with 7 bases aligning to TRBD1. The V gene end was trimmed by 5 bases and the J gene end by 3 bases; junction bases not matched to a gene: 9. The length of the CDR3 is 15 residues. In germline, CDR1 is MDHEN, CDR2 SYDVKM. Together with reference TRBV28 and TRBJ1-1, the CDR3 gives the full variable domain: DVKVTQSSRYLVKRTGEKVFLECVQDMDHENMFWYRQDPGLGLRLIYFSYDVKMKEKGDIPEGYSVSREKKERFSLILESASTNQTSMYLCASSPLTGRDTEAFFGQGTRLTVV.

The rearrangement uses TRBV6-6 and TRBJ1-6, with D perhaps TRBD1 (6 bases). V was shortened by 6 bases and J by 5 bases, with 14 bases between the two germline ends. Germline lookup yields CDR1 MNHNY and CDR2 SVGAGI (reference sequence). The CDR3 sequence is 15 residues long. The CDR3 DNA follows: TGTGCCAGCAGATCGGACAGCGGAAATAATTCACCCCTCCACTTT. Its translation: CASRSDSGNNSPLHF.

The gene calls are TRBV7-2 and TRBJ1-4, with 10 bases identical to TRBD1. Germline V lookup: CDR1 SGHTA, CDR2 FQGNSA. Trimming at V came to 2 bases and at J to 8 bases, leaving 8 bases not matched to a gene. CDR3 length equals 16 residues. DNA for the CDR3: TGTGCCAGCAGCTTATCTTGGGACAGGGGTGACGAAAAACTGTTTTTT. This translates into CASSLSWDRGDEKLFF.

The V gene is TRBV4-1, the J gene TRBJ2-3; D may be TRBD2 (6 bases). The CDR3 sequence is 17 residues long. Per germline, CDR1 MGHRA and CDR2 YSYEKL. Trimming removed 1 base from V and 1 base from J, with 15 bases in between. In DNA, the CDR3 is TGCGCCAGCAGCCAAGGGGTAGCGGTGGATGGCACAGATACGCAGTATTTT. This sequence encodes CASSQGVAVDGTDTQYF.

V usage is TRBV5-4 and J usage is TRBJ2-2, with D perhaps matching TRBD2 (6 bases). The CDR3 covers 16 residues. Between the trimmed V and J ends, which lost 1 base and 0 bases, there was a span of 10 bases. Germline V gene lookup returns CDR1 SGHNT and CDR2 YYREEE (reference sequence). CDR3 DNA sequence: TGTGCCAGCAGCTTGTATGGGGGGACGAACACCGGGGAGCTGTTTTTT. Protein: CASSLYGGTNTGELFF.

The chain combines TRBV12-3 or TRBV12-4 with TRBJ1-6; D not certain. The CDR3 spans 13 residues. Trimming stripped 4 bases from V and 7 bases from J, with 8 bases between. The CDR3 nucleotides are TGTGCCAGCAGTTCCCCGGGGAATTCACCCCTCCACTTT. As protein: CASSSPGNSPLHF.

The V call is TRBV27, the J call TRBJ2-7, with 7 bases aligning to TRBD1. CDR3 length equals 17 residues. V gave up 4 bases and J gave up 3 bases; unmatched junction bases: 15. CDR1 is MNHEY, CDR2 SMNVEV, per germline (reference sequence). The CDR3 protein is CASSSNIPDRAGYEQYF. CDR3 nucleotide sequence: TGTGCCAGCAGTTCCAACATCCCCGACAGGGCCGGCTACGAGCAGTACTTC.

V is TRBV4-3 and J is TRBJ1-2, with 10 bases fitting TRBD1. Germline CDR1 reads LGHNA; CDR2 reads YSLEER. After removal of 4 bases from V and 3 bases from J, the junction contained 8 bases not matched to a gene. This CDR3 has 16 amino acids. CDR3 nucleotide sequence: TGCGCCAGCAGCCCTAGCGGACAGGGGGAGGACTATGGCTACACCTTC. This encodes CASSPSGQGEDYGYTF.

The chain uses TRBV9 and TRBJ2-5; perhaps TRBD2 as D (5 bases). The V and J ends lost 4 bases and 5 bases respectively, with 12 bases between them. From germline, CDR1 is SGDLS and CDR2 YYNGEE. The CDR3 is made up of 13 amino acids. The CDR3 loop reads CASSRGPEETQYF. The CDR3 coding sequence is TGTGCCAGCAGCCGAGGGCCGGAGGAGACCCAGTACTTC.

The V and J genes are TRBV5-1 and TRBJ2-1; D might be TRBD2 (7 bases). This CDR3 region has 16 residues. Germline loops: CDR1 SGHRS, CDR2 YFSETQ. The germline V and J ends were trimmed by 3 bases and 7 bases, with 20 bases remaining between them. In DNA form, the CDR3 reads TGCGCCAGCAGCTCCCGGGGGCGCGCGGGGGCAAATGAGCAGTTCTTC. Protein sequence: CASSSRGRAGANEQFF.

The genes are TRBV7-2 and TRBJ2-1, with 9 positions matching TRBD2. Germline assignment: CDR1 SGHTA and CDR2 FQGNSA. V lost 3 bases, J lost 0 bases, and 3 bases stayed unmatched. This CDR3 is 16 amino acids long. The CDR3, as DNA: TGTGCCAGCAGCTTGGATAGCGGGGGCTCCTACAATGAGCAGTTCTTC. This gives the protein CASSLDSGGSYNEQFF.

The chain combines TRBV5-5 with TRBJ1-2, with a tentative D call TRBD1 (5 bases). The ends were cut back, 7 bases at V and 3 bases at J, with 10 bases in the middle. The germline CDR1 and CDR2 sequences are SGHKS and YYEKEE (reference sequence). The CDR3 is 12 amino acids. The CDR3 loop is CASRGGDYGYTF. CDR3 nucleotides: TGTGCCAGCCGTGGGGGGGACTATGGCTACACCTTC.

CDR3 sequence: CASSSRTGPGNQPQHF. CDR3 coding DNA: TGTGCCAGCAGCTCCAGGACAGGGCCGGGCAATCAGCCCCAGCATTTT. The V gene is TRBV5-6, the J gene TRBJ1-5; 8 bases map to TRBD1. The CDR3 runs 16 residues. CDR1 is SGHDT, CDR2 YYEEEE, per germline. The junction had 7 bases not matched to a gene; V was cut back by 3 bases and J by 2 bases. Full variable domain (missing parts from reference TRBV5-6 and TRBJ1-5): DAGVTQSPTHLIKTRGQQVTLRCSPKSGHDTVSWYQQALGQGPQFIFQYYEEEERQRGNFPDRFSGHQFPNYSSELNVNALLLGDSALYLCASSSRTGPGNQPQHFGDGTRLSIL.

The V and J genes are TRBV5-8 and TRBJ2-7; perhaps TRBD2 as D (5 bases). Germline V lookup: CDR1 SGHTS, CDR2 YDEGEE. Trimming took 2 bases from V and 6 from J, leaving 12 bases between them. The CDR3 is 13 residues long. In nucleotides, the CDR3 is TGTGCCAGCAGCTTCGGGGTTCGTCCCGAGCAGTACTTC. Translation: CASSFGVRPEQYF.

This rearrangement joins TRBV6-2 or TRBV6-3 to TRBJ2-7; TRBD2 aligns across 8 bases. The length of the CDR3 is 15 residues. Looked up from germline, CDR1 is MNHEY and CDR2 is SVGEGT. J lost 9 bases, V lost 4 bases, and 14 bases had no gene match. The CDR3 DNA sequence: TGTGCCAGCAGTTCCTACCAAGCGGGGGAAACGCGGCAGTACTTC. Its protein is CASSSYQAGETRQYF.